The rows below give T cell receptor beta chains drawn from one sample of a study of CD8+CD57+ T cells in acquired aplastic anemia. TCRdb processed the reads anew with MiXCR; each CDR3 protein has one entry. The table records approximately 190,000 distinct CDR3 sequences, more than 45% of them present only once. The specimen was sorted CD4+, CD8+, or CD8+CD57+ T cells (not recorded which) from PBMCs. These TCRs come from a human donor with aplastic anemia. Each CDR3 is given with its conserved first and last residue. A D gene is named only where the DNA matches it firmly. A row's size may be missing; if present it is once, few, many or a size class.

TRBV11-2	TRBJ1-2	-	many	TGTGCCAGCAGCTCCCAGGCAGGCTACACCTTC	CASSSQAGYTF
TRBV6-1	TRBJ1-2	TRBD1	many	TGTGCCAGCAGGGACACAGGGGGTAATGGCTACACCTTC	CASRDTGGNGYTF
TRBV10-2	TRBJ2-7	-	-	TGCGCCAGCATTGACTCCTACGAGCAGTACTTC	CASIDSYEQYF
TRBV19	TRBJ1-2	TRBD1	-	TGTGCCAGTAGTTTTATCGGGACAGCTTATGGCTACACCTTC	CASSFIGTAYGYTF
TRBV10-3	TRBJ1-3	TRBD1	many	TGTGCCATCAGTGAGTCTCCAGGGGGCTATGGAAACACCATATATTTT	CAISESPGGYGNTIYF
TRBV10-3	TRBJ2-5	-	-	TGTGCCAGCAGTGAAGGCTGGGGGCACCAAGAGACCCAGTACTTC	CASSEGWGHQETQYF
TRBV12-3/TRBV12-4	TRBJ2-7	TRBD2	many	TGTGCCAGCAGTGTCCGGACTAGCGGGAGAAACGGGGAGCAGTACTTC	CASSVRTSGRNGEQYF
TRBV7-9	TRBJ1-6	TRBD1	-	TGTGCCAGCAGCTCGACAGGGAGGAGTTCACTCCTCCACTTT	CASSSTGRSSLLHF
TRBV5-1	TRBJ2-7	-	-	TGTGCCAGCAGCAGGCTACAGGGTTACGAGCAGTACTTC	CASSRLQGYEQYF
TRBV15	TRBJ2-7	-	few	TGTGCCACCAGCAGAGGGGGTACTTCCTACGAGCAGTACTTC	CATSRGGTSYEQYF
TRBV19	TRBJ2-2	-	many	TGTGCCAGTAGACTGGGGCCCACCCACACCGGGGAGCTGTTTTTT	CASRLGPTHTGELFF
TRBV7-6	TRBJ2-3	-	few	TGTGCCAGCAGCCACTGGATGGGGGATACGCAGTATTTT	CASSHWMGDTQYF
TRBV5-5	TRBJ2-7	-	many	TGTGCCAGCAGCTTGGGTTTGGAATACGAGCAGTACTTC	CASSLGLEYEQYF
TRBV6-2/TRBV6-3	TRBJ2-7	TRBD2	-	TGTGCCAGGGGGCGGGGGGGATACGATACCTACGAGCAGTACTTC	CARGRGGYDTYEQYF
TRBV10-3	TRBJ2-1	-	-	TGTGCCACCGCTCCGGACCAAGAGGATGAGCAGTTCTTC	CATAPDQEDEQFF
TRBV6-5	TRBJ2-1	-	-	TGTGCCAGCAAGAGGGACAATTCGCAGTTCTTC	CASKRDNSQFF
TRBV7-3	TRBJ2-3	TRBD1	-	TGTGCCAGCAGCCCGACAGGGGCAGGAGATACGCAGTATTTT	CASSPTGAGDTQYF
TRBV7-2	TRBJ1-2	TRBD1	many	TGTGCCAGCAGCTTGACAGGGGGCGCTTACTATGGCTACACCTTC	CASSLTGGAYYGYTF
TRBV7-2	TRBJ1-6	-	few	TGTGCCAGCAGCGGCCGACAGTTCTATAATTCACCCCTCCACTTT	CASSGRQFYNSPLHF
TRBV15	TRBJ2-3	TRBD1	-	TGTGCCACCAGCCCGCGGACAGGGAGCAATGAGCAGTATTTT	CATSPRTGSNEQYF
TRBV24-1	TRBJ2-2	-	-	TGTGCCACCAGCCCCCAGGGAAGGAACACCGGGGAGCTGTTTTTT	CATSPQGRNTGELFF
TRBV7-2	TRBJ2-5	TRBD2	-	TGTGCCAGCAGCTTCGGACTAGCGGGGGGGGAAGAGACCCAGTACTTC	CASSFGLAGGEETQYF
TRBV19	TRBJ1-2	-	few	TGTGCCAGTAGGAATGTGGGCGGCTACACCTTC	CASRNVGGYTF
TRBV20-1	TRBJ2-7	TRBD2	-	TGCGGTGCTAGTAGGGCTAGCGGGGGCCTTAAAGAGCAGTACTTC	CGASRASGGLKEQYF
TRBV2	TRBJ1-2	-	-	TGTGCCAGCAATGGTGTGAACTATGGCTCCACCTTC	CASNGVNYGSTF
TRBV2	TRBJ1-6	-	many	TGTGCCAGCAGTCCTAATAATTCACCCCTCCACTTT	CASSPNNSPLHF
TRBV20-1	TRBJ2-5	-	once	TGCAGTGCTAGAGTCGGGGGGCGCAGGCAAGAGACCCAGTACTTC	CSARVGGRRQETQYF
TRBV5-5	TRBJ1-3	-	-	TGTGCCAGCAGTTGGGGGGTGGGGATCTCTGGAAACACCATATATTTT	CASSWGVGISGNTIYF
TRBV6-2/TRBV6-3	TRBJ2-7	-	-	TGTGCCAGTAAAAACGCAGGATACGAGCAGTACTTC	CASKNAGYEQYF
TRBV2	TRBJ1-2	TRBD1	many	TGTGCCAGCAGTGGACGACAGGGGAACTATGGCTACACCTTC	CASSGRQGNYGYTF
TRBV4-3	TRBJ2-5	TRBD2	-	TGCGCCAGCAGCCAACATAAGACTAGCGGGAGACAGACCCAGTACTTC	CASSQHKTSGRQTQYF
TRBV7-9	TRBJ2-7	TRBD1	once	TGTGCCTGGAGGACCCAGGGGGCAGAGCAGTACTTC	CAWRTQGAEQYF
TRBV29-1	TRBJ1-1	TRBD1	few	TGCAGCGCTGTTGGGACAGGGAACACTGAAGCTTTCTTT	CSAVGTGNTEAFF
TRBV10-1	TRBJ1-2	TRBD1	many	TGCGCCAACCCGCGGAGGGGGCATGGCTACACCTTC	CANPRRGHGYTF
TRBV12-3/TRBV12-4	TRBJ1-6	-	few	TGTGCCAGCAGTTCCCCCACGGGGAATTCACCCCTCCACTTT	CASSSPTGNSPLHF
TRBV10-3	TRBJ2-2	TRBD1	-	TGTGCCAGCAGTTACCGACAGGGGGCGCTCACCGGGGAGCTGTTTTTT	CASSYRQGALTGELFF
TRBV20-1	TRBJ2-1	-	-	TGCAGTGCGCGGGACCTTGGGAACAATGAGCAGTTCTTC	CSARDLGNNEQFF
TRBV4-3	TRBJ2-3	TRBD2	-	TGCGCCAGCAGCCAAGAGATCCTAGCGGGCCCAGATACGCAGTATTTT	CASSQEILAGPDTQYF
TRBV5-1	TRBJ2-1	-	-	TGCGCCAGCAGCTTGGGGGGGGCTGGCTACAATGAGCAGTTCTTC	CASSLGGAGYNEQFF
TRBV5-4	TRBJ1-3	-	-	TGTGCCAGCAGCTTCGATAAGGGGGCTGGAAACACCATATATTTT	CASSFDKGAGNTIYF
TRBV19	TRBJ1-1	-	-	TGTGCCAGTAGCACCGGGGACGGAAACACTGAAGCTTTCTTT	CASSTGDGNTEAFF
TRBV15	TRBJ1-3	-	-	TGTGCCACCGGGGGAGCGGGGAACTCTGGAAACACCATATATTTT	CATGGAGNSGNTIYF
TRBV11-3	TRBJ2-2	-	-	TGTGCCAGCAGCTTATTCTCGGTAGCGAACACCGGGGAGCTGTTTTTT	CASSLFSVANTGELFF
TRBV10-3	TRBJ1-1	-	few	TGTGCCATCAGTGTCCGGGAAAAGACTGAAGCTTTCTTT	CAISVREKTEAFF